This T cell receptor beta chain was obtained from a study of cytomegalovirus exposure and HLA in healthy donors. Whole-study findings and limits: The study reported that TCR beta sequences accurately predicted HLA-A and HLA-B alleles in most subjects. Further analysis was carried out later, and it showed several of the most significant clusters appearing linked to common viral pathogens.

Points on this clone: Its antigen is undetermined.

V lost 6 bases and J lost 2, with 15 bases in between. The CDR3 extends over 15 amino acids. Germline CDR1 MNHEY, CDR2 SMNVEV (reference sequence). 13 Jbeta primers and 60 Vbeta primers were used for the PCR. Sequencing was performed with immunoSEQ multiplex PCR; in TCRdb, only in-frame clones are kept and a portion is missing. The sample includes some 130,000 clones, about 80% of them seen just once. This chain joins TRBV27 and TRBJ2-3; unclear D gene. Sequencing used PBMCs. This receptor was taken from a man aged 40-55 years in good health and CMV-seropositive. CDR3: CASSPNSWATDTQYF. For the CDR3, the DNA is TGTGCCAGCAGCCCTAACTCGTGGGCCACAGATACGCAGTATTTT.